The 9 T cell receptor beta chains below all came from one sample that was sequenced in a study of T cells in Graves' hyperthyroidism and ophthalmopathy. RNA transcripts provided the source from which TCR beta CDR3 regions were amplified. An initial round of RT-PCR targeting the TCR CDR3 relied on the HTBI primer set. TCRdb passed the multiplex PCR reads through MiXCR, listing each CDR3 protein once. The data show 600,000 to 700,000 distinct CDR3 sequences, roughly 45% seen once. Sequenced: peripheral blood or thyroid tissue (not recorded which). Every receptor here comes from an adult man with Graves' disease, either hyperthyroidism or ophthalmopathy (not recorded which).

This clonotype has just a few counts. The chain recombines TRBV12-5 with TRBJ1-6, with TRBD1 matching 11 bases. Germline-derived CDR1 and CDR2 are LGHNT and FRNRAP. This CDR3 comprises 15 residues. The ends lost 7 bases at V and 4 bases at J; junction bases unmatched: 3. CDR3 in amino acids: CASAGDRGYNSPLHF. CDR3 bases: TGTGCTAGTGCCGGGGACAGGGGGTATAATTCACCCCTCCACTTT.

This clonotype was seen ten or more times. The chain uses TRBV15 and TRBJ1-1, with D unclear. CDR1 is LNHNV and CDR2 is YYDKDF in the germline V gene (reference sequence). The CDR3 consists of 16 residues. Trimming left V 0 bases short and J 0 bases short, with 11 bases between. As DNA, the CDR3 is TGTGCCACCAGCAGAGAGCCCGTACAGTTGAACACTGAAGCTTTCTTT. This gives the protein CATSREPVQLNTEAFF. The whole variable domain, remainder taken from reference TRBV15 and TRBJ1-1, is DAMVIQNPRYQVTQFGKPVTLSCSQTLNHNVMYWYQQKSSQAPKLLFHYYDKDFNNEADTPDNFQSRRPNTSFCFLDIRSPGLGDTAMYLCATSREPVQLNTEAFFGQGTRLTVV.

In regard to this clonotype: A much bigger clone sits one base away, suggesting this may be a read error. The chain uses TRBV7-3 and TRBJ1-4; possible D gene TRBD1, 5 bases. Germline V gene data show CDR1 as SGHTA and CDR2 as FQGTGA. CDR3 length equals 14 residues. V gave up 6 bases and J gave up 7 bases, with 15 bases separating them. The CDR3 protein is CASSFAQEGEKLFF. The CDR3 region has the DNA TGTGCCAGCAGTTTCGCACAGGAGGGTGAAAAACTGTTTTTT.

The chain has TRBV7-9 and TRBJ1-1; 7 nucleotides align to TRBD1. Germline lookup yields CDR1 SEHNR and CDR2 FQNEAQ (reference sequence). The junction had 6 bases not matched to a gene; V was cut back by 2 bases and J by 6 bases. The CDR3 runs to 14 residues. The CDR3 region has the DNA TGTGCCAGCAGCTTAACAGGGGCGGTGGCTGAAGCTTTCTTT. Its protein is CASSLTGAVAEAFF.

This rearrangement joins TRBV20-1 to TRBJ1-5, with D maybe TRBD1 (5 bases). The CDR3 runs to 12 residues. Trimming took 6 bases from V and 4 from J, leaving 10 bases between them. Germline CDR1 DFQATT, CDR2 SNEGSKA (reference sequence). CDR3 sequence: CSARQRNQPQHF. The CDR3 region has the DNA TGCAGTGCCAGACAGCGGAATCAGCCCCAGCATTTT.

This clonotype was counted a few times. V usage is TRBV20-1 and J usage is TRBJ1-5; D is ambiguous. Deletions cut 4 bases from V and 1 base from J, with 5 bases between. The CDR3 covers 12 residues. Germline-derived CDR1 and CDR2 are DFQATT and SNEGSKA (reference sequence). As DNA, the CDR3 is TGCAGTGCTACAGCCAGCAATCAGCCCCAGCATTTT. This gives the protein CSATASNQPQHF.

This clonotype has just one count. A read error may be the cause here, since a much bigger clone is one base away. This chain uses TRBV7-2 with TRBJ2-7; D unclear. Between the trimmed V and J ends, which lost 3 bases and 3 bases, there was a span of 12 bases. Germline loops: CDR1 SGHTA, CDR2 FQGNSA. The CDR3 spans 14 residues. DNA of the CDR3: TGTGCCAGCAGCTTGCCTCCCCCCAGCTACGAGCAGTACTTC. Encoded protein: CASSLPPPSYEQYF.

This clonotype was seen a few times. The V gene is TRBV20-1, the J gene TRBJ1-2, with a weak D call TRBD1 (6 bases). The CDR3 length is 15 residues. V dropped 4 bases and J dropped 0 bases, with 15 bases sitting between them. Germline V gene lookup returns CDR1 DFQATT and CDR2 SNEGSKA (reference sequence). This chain's CDR3 is CSATPTGLANYGYTF. The CDR3 nucleotides read TGCAGTGCTACCCCTACAGGGTTAGCTAACTATGGCTACACCTTC.

This clonotype was counted between two and nine times. Written as DNA, the CDR3 is TGTGCCAGCAGTTTAGCGCAGGGGACGACATCAGGGGAAAAACTGTTTTTT. Protein: CASSLAQGTTSGEKLFF. The chain recombines TRBV12-3 or TRBV12-4 with TRBJ1-4; TRBD1 is a possible D gene (6 bases). Trimming shortened V by 0 bases and J by 8 bases, and 19 bases separated the two germline ends. This CDR3 region has 17 residues.